These 27 T cell receptor beta chains were all obtained from the same sample, sequenced in a study of CD8+ T cells in alopecia areata (dated by TCRdb to about 2018). Receptor libraries were prepared by the immunoSEQ multiplex PCR assay. To provide template for TCR sequencing, every sample had RNA extracted and reverse transcribed into cDNA. TCRdb provides this immuneACCESS table in a form limited to in-frame rearrangements. Some clones are lacking; in checked studies, under half of them reflect an unresolved V gene, and why the rest are absent is not known. The table for this sample lists about 220,000 clones; about three fifths of them were counted only once. The top ten clonotypes cover roughly 1.5% of the sample. This specimen's time point label, per the study, means: around 4 weeks on oral tofacitinib. The treatment or condition label here, explained by the study, means: oral pan-JAK inhibitor, 5-10 mg twice daily.

Sequencing used CD4+ T cells sorted from blood, obtained at week 4, from a patient treated with tofacitinib. The receptors derive from a human donor with alopecia areata.

J is TRBJ1-5 and V is TRBV5-6; D possibly corresponds to TRBD1 (5 bases). The V end lost 4 bases, the J end lost 4 bases, and 9 bases lay between the germline ends. Germline assignment: CDR1 SGHDT and CDR2 YYEEEE. The CDR3 runs 13 residues. The CDR3 sequence: CASSEGRNQPQHF. The CDR3 DNA reads as TGTGCCAGCAGCGAGGGGAGGAATCAGCCCCAGCATTTT.

This clone was counted between two and nine times. The chain employs TRBV29-1 and TRBJ1-4, with TRBD1 identical over 8 bases. The CDR3 is 17 amino acids. V lost 1 base, J lost 10 bases, and 17 bases stayed unmatched. Germline-derived CDR1 and CDR2 are SQVTM and ANQGSEA. The CDR3 loop is CSVEGTRWGQEAGKLFF. The CDR3 DNA sequence: TGCAGCGTTGAAGGAACACGTTGGGGACAGGAGGCTGGAAAACTGTTTTTT.

This clone was observed a handful of times. The rearrangement joins TRBV11-3 to TRBJ2-7; D perhaps matches TRBD1 (6 bases). Germline V gene sequence: CDR1 SGHNT, CDR2 YENEEA. Deletions cut 3 bases from V and 3 bases from J, with 9 bases between. CDR3 size: 13 residues. The CDR3 sequence: CASSFTGRYEQYF. CDR3 in DNA: TGTGCCAGCAGCTTCACAGGGCGCTACGAGCAGTACTTC.

The chain links TRBV15 to TRBJ2-2; weak D call: TRBD1 (5 bases). Between the trimmed V and J ends, which lost 3 bases and 2 bases, there was a span of 13 bases. CDR1 and CDR2 from the germline V gene are LNHNV and YYDKDF (reference sequence). This CDR3 spans 16 amino acids. CDR3 DNA: TGTGCCACCAGCAGCCTTACAGGATCTAACACCGGGGAGCTGTTTTTT. It translates to CATSSLTGSNTGELFF.

CDR3 nucleotides: TGCGCCAGCAGCCAAGATGTTAGCGGGGAGGGTGAGCAGTTCTTC. As protein: CASSQDVSGEGEQFF. The chain couples TRBV4-1 to TRBJ2-1; 8 bases match TRBD2. CDR1 is MGHRA and CDR2 is YSYEKL in the germline V gene. Germline trimming cut 0 bases from V and 9 bases from J; bases unmatched to any gene: 7. The CDR3 consists of 15 residues.

This clone has a handful of counts. The V call is TRBV11-3, the J call TRBJ2-7, with a tentative D call TRBD2 (5 bases). The CDR3 length is 17 residues. Trimming cost V 1 base and J 2 bases, with 18 bases left between them. Germline loops: CDR1 SGHNT, CDR2 YENEEA. The CDR3: CASSLVALASTPYEQYF. The CDR3 bases are TGTGCCAGCAGCTTAGTGGCCCTAGCCTCCACTCCCTACGAGCAGTACTTC.

This clone was recorded a few times. V gene TRBV7-2 combines with J gene TRBJ2-7, with 9 bases matching TRBD1. The CDR3 has 15 residues. CDR1 is SGHTA and CDR2 is FQGNSA in the germline V gene. J was trimmed by 4 bases and V by 5 bases; bases with no gene match: 9. CDR3 protein: CASSLGTGRLYEQYF. CDR3 in DNA: TGTGCCAGCAGCCTTGGGACAGGGCGGCTGTACGAGCAGTACTTC. Full variable domain (remainder filled in from reference TRBV7-2 and TRBJ2-7): GAGVSQSPSNKVTEKGKDVELRCDPISGHTALYWYRQSLGQGLEFLIYFQGNSAPDKSGLPSDRFSAERTGGSVSTLTIQRTQQEDSAVYLCASSLGTGRLYEQYFGPGTRLTVT.

The rearrangement uses TRBV11-2 and TRBJ2-7, with 8 nucleotides matching TRBD2. The CDR3 runs 17 residues. Germline CDR1 SGHAT, CDR2 FQNNGV. The trim removed 0 bases at V and 6 bases at J, leaving 13 bases unmatched. The CDR3 is CASSLEFPGGPPSEQYF. The CDR3 DNA is TGTGCCAGCAGCTTAGAGTTCCCGGGGGGGCCACCCAGCGAGCAGTACTTC. Variable domain in full (rest from reference TRBV11-2 and TRBJ2-7): EAGVAQSPRYKIIEKRQSVAFWCNPISGHATLYWYQQILGQGPKLLIQFQNNGVVDDSQLPKDRFSAERLKGVDSTLKIQPAKLEDSAVYLCASSLEFPGGPPSEQYFGPGTRLTVT.

This sequence joins TRBV20-1 and TRBJ2-1; D remains ambiguous. Germline CDR1 reads DFQATT; CDR2 reads SNEGSKA (reference sequence). This CDR3 has 10 residues. V dropped 1 base and J dropped 7 bases, with 2 bases sitting between them. In DNA form, the CDR3 reads TGCAGTGCTAGAGCGAATGAGCAGTTCTTC. Protein product: CSARANEQFF.

The chain combines TRBV28 with TRBJ2-4; TRBD1 is a possible D gene (6 bases). Between the trimmed V and J ends, which lost 3 bases and 7 bases, there was a span of 16 bases. The CDR3 spans 15 residues. CDR1 and CDR2 (germline): MDHEN, SYDVKM. In nucleotides, the CDR3 is TGTGCCAGCAGTTTGGGTGGACTGAGGGGGAACATTCAGTACTTC. Its translation: CASSLGGLRGNIQYF.

On this clone itself: Distinct nucleotide sequences in the sample also encode this CDR3. V usage is TRBV29-1 and J usage is TRBJ2-7; D is undetermined. V lost 4 bases to trimming and J lost 2 bases, with 6 bases between them. The CDR3 has 11 amino acids. Germline assignment: CDR1 SQVTM and CDR2 ANQGSEA. DNA of the CDR3: TGCAGCGTTGCTTCGGCCTACGAGCAGTACTTC. It is translated as CSVASAYEQYF.

This clone occurred once. The V gene is TRBV2, the J gene TRBJ1-2; D unresolved. The germline gives CDR1 SNHLY, CDR2 FYNNEI. The CDR3 runs 14 residues. The V end was cut by 6 bases, the J end by 3 bases, with 14 bases between. The CDR3 reads CASSGGGSYYGYTF. CDR3 nucleotide sequence: TGTGCCAGCAGCGGAGGAGGGTCGTACTATGGCTACACCTTC.

The V and J genes are TRBV25-1 and TRBJ2-7; D gene uncertain. The ends were cut back, 4 bases at V and 2 bases at J, with 9 bases in the middle. The CDR3 runs 13 residues. Germline V lookup: CDR1 MGHDK, CDR2 SYGVNS. The CDR3 coding sequence is TGTGCCAGCAGTGGGACCCCCCCCTACGAGCAGTACTTC. It codes for CASSGTPPYEQYF.

This clone was found a few times. CDR3 in DNA: TGTGCCAGCGGGAGGGGGCCGAACTATGGCTACACCTTC. As protein: CASGRGPNYGYTF. V usage is TRBV6-5 and J usage is TRBJ1-2; 7 nucleotides align to TRBD1. V lost 8 bases to trimming and J lost 2 bases; unmatched junction nucleotides: 5. Germline CDR1 is MNHEY and CDR2 is SVGAGI. The CDR3 extends over 13 amino acids.

The sample holds a few counts of this clone. The same CDR3 arises from other DNA sequences in this sample as well. The CDR3 region has the DNA TGTGCCAGCAGCCTCGGGACAGGGAATGAAAAACTGTTTTTT. Encoded protein: CASSLGTGNEKLFF. This chain connects TRBV7-9 to TRBJ1-4; TRBD1 matches 9 bases. This CDR3 spans 14 amino acids. V lost 5 bases and J lost 5; bases outside the gene matches: 3. Germline V CDR1 and CDR2: SEHNR, FQNEAQ (reference sequence).

V and J are TRBV29-1 and TRBJ1-4; D perhaps matches TRBD1 (5 bases). The V end lost 6 bases, the J end lost 3 bases, and 14 bases lay between the germline ends. The V gene's germline CDR1 is SQVTM and CDR2 ANQGSEA. CDR3 length: 14 amino acids. CDR3 amino acids: CSVGDPTANEKLFF. The CDR3, as DNA: TGCAGCGTGGGTGACCCGACAGCTAATGAAAAACTGTTTTTT.

V gene TRBV29-1 combines with J gene TRBJ1-1; the D is unclear. Trimming removed 3 bases from V and 2 bases from J, with 10 bases in between. Germline CDR1 SQVTM, CDR2 ANQGSEA. The CDR3 runs 13 residues. Here the CDR3 reads CSVDGIANTEAFF. The CDR3 nucleotides are TGCAGCGTTGACGGTATCGCTAACACTGAAGCTTTCTTT.

The chain uses TRBV30 and TRBJ1-2, with D possibly TRBD1 on 6 matching bases. Trimming cost V 1 base and J 6 bases, with 12 bases left between them. The CDR3 runs 13 residues. CDR1 and CDR2 from the germline V gene are GTSNPN and SVGIG (reference sequence). For the CDR3, the DNA is TGTGCCTGGAGTGATTCGGACAGTCATGGCTACACCTTC. Protein: CAWSDSDSHGYTF.

The chain carries TRBV28 and TRBJ2-7; D tentatively reads TRBD1 or TRBD2 (6 bases each). The CDR3 is 15 amino acids. Trimming pared 10 bases from V and 3 bases from J, leaving 22 bases between. Germline CDR1 is MDHEN and CDR2 is SYDVKM. CDR3 residues: CAIRMTDRRDYEQYF. CDR3 bases: TGTGCCATCCGGATGACAGACAGGAGGGACTACGAGCAGTACTTC. Full variable domain (rest looked up from reference TRBV28 and TRBJ2-7): DVKVTQSSRYLVKRTGEKVFLECVQDMDHENMFWYRQDPGLGLRLIYFSYDVKMKEKGDIPEGYSVSREKKERFSLILESASTNQTSMYLCAIRMTDRRDYEQYFGPGTRLTVT.

The chain links TRBV29-1 to TRBJ2-3; D possibly corresponds to TRBD2 (6 bases). Trimming shortened V by 0 bases and J by 6 bases, and 13 bases separated the two germline ends. The CDR3 sequence is 14 residues long. The germline CDR1 and CDR2 sequences are SQVTM and ANQGSEA. The CDR3 DNA reads TGCAGCGTTGAAGAAACAAAGCTAGCGGATACGCAGTATTTT. Amino acid sequence: CSVEETKLADTQYF.

The chain is built from TRBV29-1 and TRBJ1-2; D possibly corresponds to TRBD1 (5 bases). Germline loops: CDR1 SQVTM, CDR2 ANQGSEA. The CDR3 has 10 residues. V gave up 7 bases and J gave up 6 bases, with 9 bases separating them. The CDR3 sequence is CSGRGDGYTF. The CDR3 DNA is TGCAGCGGAAGAGGGGATGGCTACACCTTC.

In this sample, this clone turned up once. V is TRBV29-1 and J is TRBJ1-2; perhaps TRBD1 as D (6 bases). Germline values: CDR1 SQVTM, CDR2 ANQGSEA. Trimming stripped 4 bases from V and 8 bases from J, with 11 bases between. The CDR3 spans 11 residues. The CDR3 nucleotides are TGCAGCGTTGGAGACAGGCAAGGCTACACCTTC. This codes for CSVGDRQGYTF.

V is TRBV29-1 and J is TRBJ2-7; D is uncertain. This CDR3 region has 13 residues. The germline V and J ends were trimmed by 4 bases and 3 bases, with 13 bases remaining between them. The germline V gene encodes CDR1 SQVTM and CDR2 ANQGSEA. This chain's CDR3 is CSVAGQAIYEQYF. CDR3 sequence (DNA): TGCAGCGTTGCAGGCCAGGCAATCTACGAGCAGTACTTC.

With respect to this clone: The junction departs from the called germline gene at one end, perhaps through a read error. This chain connects TRBV5-6 to TRBJ2-5; D gene unclear. CDR3 length: 8 amino acids. Germline CDR1 SGHDT, CDR2 YYEEEE. DNA of the CDR3: TGTGCCAGCAGCCCCCGGGACTTC. It translates to CASSPRDF. The variable domain in full, with the rest retrieved from reference TRBV5-6 and TRBJ2-5, is DAGVTQSPTHLIKTRGQQVTLRCSPKSGHDTVSWYQQALGQGPQFIFQYYEEEERQRGNFPDRFSGHQFPNYSSELNVNALLLGDSALYLCASSPRDFGPGTRLLVL.

V and J are TRBV5-1 and TRBJ1-2; D remains ambiguous. Trimming left V 5 bases short and J 5 bases short, with 13 bases between. Germline V gene lookup returns CDR1 SGHRS and CDR2 YFSETQ. The CDR3 loop spans 13 amino acids. The CDR3 region is CASRKGDLYGYTF. The CDR3 bases are TGCGCCAGCAGAAAGGGAGACCTGTATGGCTACACCTTC.

The V and J genes are TRBV7-9 and TRBJ2-7; the D is unclear. V was trimmed by 3 bases and J by 3 bases, leaving 3 bases between them. Germline CDR1 and CDR2: SEHNR and FQNEAQ (reference sequence). The CDR3 covers 11 residues. The DNA of the CDR3 is TGTGCCAGCAGCTTGGACTACGAGCAGTACTTC. This gives the protein CASSLDYEQYF.

This clone was seen just once. The chain employs TRBV29-1 and TRBJ2-3; no clear D. CDR3 length: 13 amino acids. With 4 bases removed from V and 0 bases from J, the gap between germline ends came to 8 bases. Germline values: CDR1 SQVTM, CDR2 ANQGSEA. CDR3 sequence (DNA): TGCAGCGTTGTTGCTTTCAGCACAGATACGCAGTATTTT. Encoded protein: CSVVAFSTDTQYF.